The source of this TCR beta chain is a study of beta chain features in type 1 diabetes. The sequenced template was cDNA made from the entire isolated RNA. Sequencing used immunoSEQ multiplex PCR; TCRdb keeps in-frame clones, though not all of them. This sample carries a few hundred thousand clones, about 11% of them seen once, and the ten largest clones take 1% to 1.5%. This clone was seen more than once but under ten times. This clonotype was obtained from a young man in good health. The sample taken for sequencing was central memory CD4+ T cells from blood.

The chain's CDR3 is CASSTDRVGYTF. DNA for the CDR3: TGTGCCAGCAGTACCGACAGGGTCGGCTACACCTTC. The rearrangement joins TRBV6-5 to TRBJ1-2; 7 bases agree with TRBD1. The CDR3 has 12 residues. After removal of 5 bases from V and 8 bases from J, the junction contained 5 bases not matched to a gene. Germline V gene sequence: CDR1 MNHEY, CDR2 SVGAGI.